The sequence of this T cell receptor (beta chain) was determined in a study of cytomegalovirus exposure and HLA in healthy donors. Broader study findings: Rarity held for most TCR sequences, but there were some public TCRs that occurred in many donors. Several of the most significant clusters appeared linked to common viral pathogens, based on a later analysis. Some V segments (TRBV6-2 and TRBV6-3 among them) were excluded as indistinguishable.

PCR involved 60 Vbeta and 13 Jbeta primers. Original data processing: Later, an analysis found roughly 80 million unique TCR beta chains, and 8.5 million to 12 million of these were shared. TCRdb's copy holds only in-frame clones and misses some; the assay was immunoSEQ multiplex PCR. V and J calls and clone size are as listed in that table; D and trimming were resolved from the DNA. There are 150,000 or so clones in the sample; roughly 85% occur only once, and roughly 1.5% lies in the top ten. Germline CDR1 SGHRS, CDR2 YFSETQ. The CDR3 loop spans 18 amino acids. V dropped 0 bases and J dropped 5 bases, with 23 bases sitting between them. Of note for this clone: The antigen is not known. This specimen includes other DNA sequences encoding the same CDR3.

Sample: PBMCs. The V gene is TRBV5-1, the J gene TRBJ2-5, with D maybe TRBD1 (9 bases). This clonotype originated in a male donor in good health and CMV-seronegative. CDR3 sequence: CASSLALGQGLGDETQYF. CDR3 coding DNA: TGCGCCAGCAGCTTGGCTCTGGGACAGGGACTAGGGGATGAGACCCAGTACTTC.